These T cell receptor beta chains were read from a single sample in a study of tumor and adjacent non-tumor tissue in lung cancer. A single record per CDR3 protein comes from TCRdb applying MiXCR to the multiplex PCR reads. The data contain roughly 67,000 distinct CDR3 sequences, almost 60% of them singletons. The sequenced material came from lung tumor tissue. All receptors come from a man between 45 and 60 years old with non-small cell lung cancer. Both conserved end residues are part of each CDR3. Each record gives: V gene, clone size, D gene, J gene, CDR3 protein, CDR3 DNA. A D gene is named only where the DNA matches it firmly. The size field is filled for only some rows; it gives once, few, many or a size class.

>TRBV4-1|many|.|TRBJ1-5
CASSQEPNQPQHF
TGCGCCAGCAGCCAAGAACCAAATCAGCCCCAGCATTTT
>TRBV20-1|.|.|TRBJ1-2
CSAPGLYDYTF
TGCAGTGCTCCAGGACTGTATGATTACACCTTC
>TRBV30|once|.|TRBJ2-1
CAWSIKNEQFF
TGTGCCTGGAGCATAAAGAATGAGCAGTTCTTC
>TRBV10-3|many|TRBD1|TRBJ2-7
CAISKGQGNTYEQYF
TGTGCCATCAGTAAAGGACAGGGGAACACCTACGAGCAGTACTTC
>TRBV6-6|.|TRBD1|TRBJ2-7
CASSYGTGGLGKYF
TGTGCTAGCAGTTACGGGACAGGAGGGCTAGGGAAGTACTTC
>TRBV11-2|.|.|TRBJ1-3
CASSLVFTQSEGSHTIYF
TGTGCCAGCAGCTTAGTATTCACCCAGAGCGAGGGCAGTCACACCATATATTTT
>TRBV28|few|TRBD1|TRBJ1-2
CASSSGQLIWHGYTF
TGTGCCAGCAGTTCGGGACAGCTAATTTGGCATGGCTACACCTTC
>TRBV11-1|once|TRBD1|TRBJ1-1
CASNPGTGDEASF
TGTGCCAGCAACCCGGGGACAGGGGATGAAGCCTCCTTT
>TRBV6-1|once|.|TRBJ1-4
CASSGVLPGGANEKLFF
TGTGCCAGCAGTGGCGTTCTACCCGGGGGCGCAAATGAAAAACTGTTTTTT
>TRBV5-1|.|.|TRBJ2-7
CASSLCCYEQYF
TGCGCCAGCAGCTTGTGCTGCTACGAGCAGTACTTC
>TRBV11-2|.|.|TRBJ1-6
CVSSFSGHNYNSPLHF
TGTGTCAGCAGCTTCTCGGGCCACAACTATAATTCACCCCTCCATTTT
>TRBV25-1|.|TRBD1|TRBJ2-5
CASSESGTGRRETQYF
TGTGCCAGCAGTGAATCGGGGACAGGGAGACGAGAGACCCAGTACTTC
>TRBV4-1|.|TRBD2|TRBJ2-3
CGSSANSASGSTDTQYF
TGCGGCAGCAGCGCCAATTCGGCTAGCGGTAGCACAGATACGCAGTATTTT
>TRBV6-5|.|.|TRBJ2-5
CASRTEEGVGETQYF
TGTGCCAGCAGGACGGAAGAGGGAGTAGGAGAGACCCAGTACTTC
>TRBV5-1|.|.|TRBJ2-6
CATSPRQASSGANVLTF
TGCGCCACCAGCCCGAGACAGGCGAGCTCTGGGGCCAACGTCCTGACTTTC
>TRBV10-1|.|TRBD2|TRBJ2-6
CASSAGQAGVNVLTF
TGCGCCAGCAGTGCAGGGCAGGCGGGGGTCAACGTCCTGACCTTC
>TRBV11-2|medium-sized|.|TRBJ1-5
CASSLQGNDQPQHF
TGTGCCAGCAGCTTACAGGGAAACGATCAGCCCCAGCATTTT